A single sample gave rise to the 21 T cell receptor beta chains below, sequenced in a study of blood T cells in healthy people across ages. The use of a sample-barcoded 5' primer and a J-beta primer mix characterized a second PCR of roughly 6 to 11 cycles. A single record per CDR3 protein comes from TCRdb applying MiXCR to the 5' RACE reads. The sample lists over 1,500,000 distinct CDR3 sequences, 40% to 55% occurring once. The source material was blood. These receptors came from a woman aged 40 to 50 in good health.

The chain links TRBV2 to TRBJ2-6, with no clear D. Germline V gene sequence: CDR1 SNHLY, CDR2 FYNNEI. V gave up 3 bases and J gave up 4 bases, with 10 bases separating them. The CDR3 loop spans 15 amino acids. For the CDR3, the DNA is TGTGCCAGCAGTGATCCTGGGCACGGGGCCAACGTCCTGACTTTC. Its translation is CASSDPGHGANVLTF.

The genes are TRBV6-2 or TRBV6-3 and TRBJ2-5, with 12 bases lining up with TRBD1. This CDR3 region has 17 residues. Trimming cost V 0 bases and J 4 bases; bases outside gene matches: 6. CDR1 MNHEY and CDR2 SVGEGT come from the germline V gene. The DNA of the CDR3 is TGTGCCAGCAGTTACTCGGGGACAGGGGGCGGGAGAGAGACCCAGTACTTC. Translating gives CASSYSGTGGGRETQYF.

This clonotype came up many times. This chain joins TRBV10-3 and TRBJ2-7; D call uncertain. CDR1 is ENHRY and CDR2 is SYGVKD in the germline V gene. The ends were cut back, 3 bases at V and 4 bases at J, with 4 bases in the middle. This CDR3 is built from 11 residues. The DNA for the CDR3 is TGTGCCATCAGTGATAAGTACGAGCAGTACTTC. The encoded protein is CAISDKYEQYF.

This CDR3 reads CASSLGGHLSGANVLTF. The CDR3, as DNA: TGTGCCAGCAGCTTGGGGGGACACCTCTCTGGGGCCAACGTCCTGACTTTC. The V and J genes are TRBV5-6 and TRBJ2-6; tentatively, D is TRBD1 (6 bases). Germline V gives CDR1 SGHDT, CDR2 YYEEEE. This CDR3 spans 17 amino acids. Trimming took 0 bases from V and 0 from J, leaving 10 bases between them.

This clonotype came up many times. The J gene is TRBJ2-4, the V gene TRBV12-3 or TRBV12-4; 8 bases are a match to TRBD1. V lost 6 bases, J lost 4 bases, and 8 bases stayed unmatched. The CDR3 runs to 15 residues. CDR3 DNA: TGTGCCAGCAGCACCGGACAGGGAGCTAAAAACATTCAGTACTTC. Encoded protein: CASSTGQGAKNIQYF.

The chain's CDR3 is CASSLPGTPEQYF. DNA of the CDR3: TGTGCCAGCAGTTTACCAGGGACACCAGAGCAGTACTTC. J is TRBJ2-4 and V is TRBV28, with TRBD1 as a possible D gene (6 bases). Trimming left V 2 bases short and J 13 bases short, with 15 bases between. The CDR3 spans 13 residues. Per the germline V gene, CDR1 is MDHEN and CDR2 is SYDVKM.

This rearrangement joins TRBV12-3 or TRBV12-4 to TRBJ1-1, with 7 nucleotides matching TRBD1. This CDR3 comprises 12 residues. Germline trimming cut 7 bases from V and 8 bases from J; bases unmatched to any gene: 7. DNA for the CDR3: TGTGCCAGCACATCTGAGGACAGGGAAGCTTTCTTT. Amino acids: CASTSEDREAFF.

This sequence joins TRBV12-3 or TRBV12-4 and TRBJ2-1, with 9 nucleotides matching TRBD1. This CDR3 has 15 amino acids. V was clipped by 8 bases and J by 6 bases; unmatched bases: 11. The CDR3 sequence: CASHDEDRGGNEQFF. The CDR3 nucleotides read TGTGCCAGCCACGACGAGGACAGGGGAGGCAATGAGCAGTTCTTC.

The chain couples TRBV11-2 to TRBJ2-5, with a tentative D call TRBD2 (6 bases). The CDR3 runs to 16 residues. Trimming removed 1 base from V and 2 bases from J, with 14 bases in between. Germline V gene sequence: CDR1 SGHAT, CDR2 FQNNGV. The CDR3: CASSLGLGGWQETQYF. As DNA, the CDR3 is TGTGCCAGCAGCTTAGGTCTGGGGGGTTGGCAAGAGACCCAGTACTTC.

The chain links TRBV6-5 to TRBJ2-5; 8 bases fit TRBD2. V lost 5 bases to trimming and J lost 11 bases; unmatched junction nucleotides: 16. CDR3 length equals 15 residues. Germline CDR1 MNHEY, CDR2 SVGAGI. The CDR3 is CASSPKRGLYNEQYF. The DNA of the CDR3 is TGTGCCAGCAGTCCTAAGCGGGGGCTATACAATGAGCAGTACTTC.

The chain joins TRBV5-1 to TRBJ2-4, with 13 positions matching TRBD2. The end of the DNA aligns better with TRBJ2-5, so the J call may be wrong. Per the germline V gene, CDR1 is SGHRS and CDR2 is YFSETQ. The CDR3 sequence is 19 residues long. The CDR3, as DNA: TGCGCCAGCAGCTGGTCTCCCACTAGCGGGGGGGCCTCCCAAGAGACCCAGTACTTC. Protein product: CASSWSPTSGGASQETQYF.

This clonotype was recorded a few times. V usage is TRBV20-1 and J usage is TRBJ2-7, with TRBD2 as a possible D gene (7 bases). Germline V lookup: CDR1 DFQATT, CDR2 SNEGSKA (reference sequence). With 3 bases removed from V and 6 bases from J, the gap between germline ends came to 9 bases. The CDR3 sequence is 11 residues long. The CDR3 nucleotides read TGCAGTGCTAGGGGGGGGCGCGAGCAGTACTTC. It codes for CSARGGREQYF.

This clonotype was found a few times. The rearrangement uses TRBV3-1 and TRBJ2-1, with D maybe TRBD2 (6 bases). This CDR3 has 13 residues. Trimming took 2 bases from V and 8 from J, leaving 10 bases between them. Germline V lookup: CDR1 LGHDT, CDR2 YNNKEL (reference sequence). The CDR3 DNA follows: TGTGCCAGCAGCCAAAAGGGAGGCCATGAGCAGTTCTTC. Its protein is CASSQKGGHEQFF.

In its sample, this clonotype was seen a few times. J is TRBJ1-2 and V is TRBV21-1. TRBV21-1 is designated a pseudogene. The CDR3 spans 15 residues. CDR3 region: CASSKVLPLSEGYTF. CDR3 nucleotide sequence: TGTGCCAGCAGCAAAGTGTTACCACTCAGCGAGGGCTACACCTTC.

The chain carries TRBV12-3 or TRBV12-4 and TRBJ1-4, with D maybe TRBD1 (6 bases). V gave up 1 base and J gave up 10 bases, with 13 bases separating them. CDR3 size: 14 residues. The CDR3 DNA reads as TGTGCCAGCAGTTTAGGGACAGAAAAAGGAAAACTGTTTTTT. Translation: CASSLGTEKGKLFF.

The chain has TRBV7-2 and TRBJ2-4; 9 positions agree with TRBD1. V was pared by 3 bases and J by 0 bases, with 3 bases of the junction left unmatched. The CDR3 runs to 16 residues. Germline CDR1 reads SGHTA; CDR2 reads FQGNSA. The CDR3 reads CASSLGQGIAKNIQYF. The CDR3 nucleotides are TGTGCCAGCAGCTTGGGACAGGGTATAGCCAAAAACATTCAGTACTTC.

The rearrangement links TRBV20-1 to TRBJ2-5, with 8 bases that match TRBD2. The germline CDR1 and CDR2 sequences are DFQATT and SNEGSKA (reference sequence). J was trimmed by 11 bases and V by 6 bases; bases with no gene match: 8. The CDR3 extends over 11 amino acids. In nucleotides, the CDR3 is TGCAGTGCGGGACTAGTCCATGAGCAGTACTTC. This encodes CSAGLVHEQYF.

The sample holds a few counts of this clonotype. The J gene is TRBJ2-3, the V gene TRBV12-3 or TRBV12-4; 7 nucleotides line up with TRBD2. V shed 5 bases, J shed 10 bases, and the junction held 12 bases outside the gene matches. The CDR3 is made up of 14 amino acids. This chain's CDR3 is CASSQPSGVGSQYF. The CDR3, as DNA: TGTGCCAGCAGTCAACCCAGCGGGGTAGGATCGCAGTATTTT.

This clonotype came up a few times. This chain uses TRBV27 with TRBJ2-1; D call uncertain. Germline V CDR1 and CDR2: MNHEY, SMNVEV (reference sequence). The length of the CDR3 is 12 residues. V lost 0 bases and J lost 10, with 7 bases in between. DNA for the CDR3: TGTGCCAGCAGTTTATCGACCCGGGAGCAGTTCTTC. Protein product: CASSLSTREQFF.

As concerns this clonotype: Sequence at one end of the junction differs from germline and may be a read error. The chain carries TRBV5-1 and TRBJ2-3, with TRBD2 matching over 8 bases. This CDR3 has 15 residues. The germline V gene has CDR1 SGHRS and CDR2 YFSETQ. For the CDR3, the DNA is TGCGCCGGCAGCTCGGGAGGGATGGGGCCAGATACGCAGTATTTT. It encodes CAGSSGGMGPDTQYF.

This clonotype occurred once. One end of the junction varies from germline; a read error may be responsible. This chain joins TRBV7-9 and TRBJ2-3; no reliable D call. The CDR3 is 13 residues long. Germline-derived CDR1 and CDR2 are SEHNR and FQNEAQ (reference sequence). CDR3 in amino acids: CASSVAQADTQYF. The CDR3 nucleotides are TGTGCCAGCAGCGTAGCCCAGGCAGATACGCAGTATTTT.